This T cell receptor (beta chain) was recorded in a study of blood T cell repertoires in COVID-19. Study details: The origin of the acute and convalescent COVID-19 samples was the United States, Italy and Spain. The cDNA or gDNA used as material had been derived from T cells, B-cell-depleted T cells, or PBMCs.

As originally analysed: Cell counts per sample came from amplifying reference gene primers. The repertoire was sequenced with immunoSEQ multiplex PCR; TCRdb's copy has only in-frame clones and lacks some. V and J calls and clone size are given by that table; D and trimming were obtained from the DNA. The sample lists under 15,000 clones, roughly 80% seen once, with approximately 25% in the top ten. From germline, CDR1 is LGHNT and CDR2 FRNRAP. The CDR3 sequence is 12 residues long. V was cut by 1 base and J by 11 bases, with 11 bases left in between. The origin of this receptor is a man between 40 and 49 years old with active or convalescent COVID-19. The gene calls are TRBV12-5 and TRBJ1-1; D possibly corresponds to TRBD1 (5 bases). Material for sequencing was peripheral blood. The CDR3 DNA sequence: TGTGCTAGTGGTTTGGATGGAGGGACGGCTTTCTTT. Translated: CASGLDGGTAFF.